This T cell receptor (beta chain) originates from a study of control samples from healthy donors and cancer patients. Clones were read by immunoSEQ multiplex PCR, and TCRdb kept only the in-frame ones, dropping some. Among 150,000 to 200,000 clones listed, around 92% were seen once. CDR1 is WNHNN, CDR2 SYGVQD, per germline (reference sequence). V shed 4 bases and J shed 0 bases, with 10 bases lying between them. The CDR3 has 15 residues. The sequenced sample was blood. The chain is built from TRBV10-1 and TRBJ1-3; D unclear. The clonotype was recovered from a middle-aged woman in good health. Here the CDR3 DNA reads TGCGCCAGCAGTGTTCCAGCCCTCTCTGGAAACACCATATATTTT. It is translated as CASSVPALSGNTIYF.